The 21 T cell receptor beta chains below were found in one sample sequenced in a study of beta chain features in type 1 diabetes. Expressed TCRB transcripts were sequenced, since all the RNA that had been isolated was reverse transcribed. Profiled with immunoSEQ multiplex PCR; TCRdb holds only in-frame clones, not every one. The repertoire holds more than 85,000 clones, with approximately 37% as singletons. Sequenced: stem cell memory CD4+ T cells from blood. These receptors all come from a woman between 18 and 29 years old in good health.

The chain has TRBV18 and TRBJ1-1; 11 nucleotides align to TRBD1. Looked up from germline, CDR1 is KGHSH and CDR2 is LQKENI. This CDR3 comprises 16 residues. After removal of 3 bases from V and 4 bases from J, the junction contained 7 bases not matched to a gene. The CDR3 region is CASSPRTGGGGTEAFF. The CDR3 nucleotides read TGTGCCAGCTCACCTCGGACAGGGGGCGGCGGCACTGAAGCTTTCTTT.

V gene TRBV2 combines with J gene TRBJ2-1, with a weak D call TRBD2 (5 bases). Germline V gene lookup returns CDR1 SNHLY and CDR2 FYNNEI. V gave up 5 bases and J gave up 2 bases, with 13 bases separating them. CDR3 length equals 15 residues. Here the CDR3 DNA reads TGTGCCAGCAGTTTTCGACCGACTACCTACAATGAGCAGTTCTTC. Translating it yields CASSFRPTTYNEQFF.

The chain couples TRBV28 to TRBJ1-2; D perhaps matches TRBD1 (6 bases). V lost 5 bases, J lost 1 base, and 14 bases lay in between. Germline V lookup: CDR1 MDHEN, CDR2 SYDVKM. This CDR3 is built from 15 residues. The CDR3 loop is CASSPRRGYNYGYTF. The CDR3 DNA reads TGTGCCAGCAGTCCGCGCAGGGGCTATAACTATGGCTACACCTTC.

This chain uses TRBV7-2 with TRBJ1-2; no definite D call. The CDR3 contains 15 residues. Trimming removed 1 base from V and 4 bases from J, with 13 bases in between. Per germline, CDR1 SGHTA and CDR2 FQGNSA. CDR3 sequence: CASSLVRAGSYGYTF. The CDR3, as DNA: TGTGCCAGCAGCTTAGTTAGGGCGGGCTCCTATGGCTACACCTTC.

The V and J genes are TRBV5-1 and TRBJ2-3; 9 bases fit TRBD2. The CDR3 totals 17 residues. Germline V gives CDR1 SGHRS, CDR2 YFSETQ. The ends lost 0 bases at V and 4 bases at J; junction bases unmatched: 9. The CDR3 nucleotides read TGCGCCAGCAGCTTGGGTCTTAGCGGGAGTGGAGCAGATACGCAGTATTTT. It specifies CASSLGLSGSGADTQYF.

The chain joins TRBV9 to TRBJ2-1; 12 bases match TRBD2. The length of the CDR3 is 17 residues. The germline V gene encodes CDR1 SGDLS and CDR2 YYNGEE. Trimming at V came to 0 bases and at J to 4 bases, leaving 5 bases not matched to a gene. The chain's CDR3 is CASSVVATSGRYNEQFF. CDR3 nucleotides: TGTGCCAGCAGCGTAGTAGCGACTAGCGGGAGATACAATGAGCAGTTCTTC.

The V call is TRBV2, the J call TRBJ2-7; D is perhaps TRBD1 (5 bases). This CDR3 is 16 amino acids long. Germline CDR1 and CDR2: SNHLY and FYNNEI. The V gene lost 4 bases and the J gene lost 2 bases, with 18 bases spanning the gap. The CDR3 sequence is CASSVIPRAIPYEQYF. CDR3 nucleotides: TGTGCCAGCAGTGTTATTCCCAGGGCAATACCCTACGAGCAGTACTTC.

This clone was seen a handful of times. The CDR3 here is CASSLPGLAAAFF. For the CDR3, the DNA is TGTGCCAGCAGCCTCCCAGGACTAGCGGCCGCGTTCTTC. The genes are TRBV7-2 and TRBJ2-1; 10 bases are shared with TRBD2. After removal of 5 bases from V and 15 bases from J, the junction contained 10 bases not matched to a gene. The CDR3 extends over 13 amino acids. CDR1 is SGHTA and CDR2 is FQGNSA in the germline V gene.

The chain joins TRBV18 to TRBJ2-5; the D gene is possibly TRBD2 (5 bases). V was clipped by 1 base and J by 1 base, with 13 bases between them. Germline-derived CDR1 and CDR2 are KGHSH and LQKENI. The CDR3 runs to 16 residues. Here the CDR3 reads CASSPRRGSGQETQYF. CDR3 coding DNA: TGTGCCAGCTCACCACGCCGGGGATCGGGCCAAGAGACCCAGTACTTC. Full variable domain (outside the CDR3, taken from reference TRBV18 and TRBJ2-5): NAGVMQNPRHLVRRRGQEARLRCSPMKGHSHVYWYRQLPEEGLKFMVYLQKENIIDESGMPKERFSAEFPKEGPSILRIQQVVRGDSAAYFCASSPRRGSGQETQYFGPGTRLLVL.

A few counts support this clone. DNA for the CDR3: TGTGCCAGCAGCTTGGATAGCGGGAGTATTGGATCGGTGCAGTACTTC. This translates into CASSLDSGSIGSVQYF. The chain joins TRBV5-4 to TRBJ2-7; 9 bases align to TRBD2. The CDR3 extends over 16 amino acids. Germline CDR1 SGHNT, CDR2 YYREEE (reference sequence). Unmatched junction bases numbered 13, after V lost 0 bases and J lost 9 bases.

This chain connects TRBV7-8 to TRBJ2-2; 7 bases map to TRBD2. The CDR3 is 15 residues long. Germline V gives CDR1 SGHVS, CDR2 FQNEAQ. With 5 bases clipped from V and 2 bases from J, the junction kept 5 bases outside the gene matches. The CDR3 loop reads CASSPGGQNTGELFF. The CDR3 DNA reads TGTGCCAGCAGCCCGGGGGGTCAAAACACCGGGGAGCTGTTTTTT.

Regarding this clone: This sample includes further DNA sequences coding for the same CDR3. The V and J genes are TRBV5-1 and TRBJ1-5; weak D call: TRBD1 (6 bases). The CDR3 is 14 amino acids. V was trimmed by 0 bases and J by 7 bases, leaving 11 bases between them. Per the germline V gene, CDR1 is SGHRS and CDR2 is YFSETQ. The CDR3 DNA reads TGCGCCAGCAGCTTGGACGGCAGGGGACAGCCCCAGCATTTT. It yields the protein CASSLDGRGQPQHF.

The rearrangement links TRBV5-1 to TRBJ2-1, with 9 nucleotides matching TRBD2. Germline lookup yields CDR1 SGHRS and CDR2 YFSETQ. CDR3 size: 16 residues. V lost 3 bases, J lost 8 bases, and 12 bases stayed unmatched. Written as DNA, the CDR3 is TGCGCCAGCAGCTCAACTGCGACCCTAGCGGGATATGAGCAGTTCTTC. Translation: CASSSTATLAGYEQFF.

In this sample, this clone turned up once. This chain joins TRBV7-5 and TRBJ2-7; the DNA was not used to check the table's D call, TRBD2. TRBV7-5 constitutes a pseudogene. The CDR3 runs 16 residues. This chain's CDR3 is CARSFNPGAGEGEQYF. The CDR3 nucleotides are TGTGCCAGAAGCTTCAATCCGGGAGCGGGAGAGGGTGAGCAGTACTTC.

The chain couples TRBV6-6 to TRBJ1-2, with D uncertain. Trimming pared 0 bases from V and 3 bases from J, leaving 11 bases between. This CDR3 contains 15 residues. From germline, CDR1 is MNHNY and CDR2 SVGAGI (reference sequence). CDR3 amino acids: CASSYSLEPYYGYTF. In nucleotides, the CDR3 is TGTGCCAGCAGTTACTCCCTAGAACCTTACTATGGCTACACCTTC.

CDR3 protein: CASSEGVHRHYTF. The CDR3 DNA reads TGTGCCAGCAGTGAAGGCGTGCACAGGCACTACACCTTC. The chain carries TRBV25-1 and TRBJ1-2; a weak D match, TRBD1 (5 bases). The germline gives CDR1 MGHDK, CDR2 SYGVNS. Trimming left V 2 bases short and J 10 bases short, with 14 bases between. The CDR3 runs 13 residues.

The chain has TRBV7-6 and TRBJ2-7; tentatively, D is TRBD2 (5 bases). The CDR3 has 12 amino acids. CDR1 and CDR2 from the germline V gene are SGHVS and FNYEAQ. The V gene lost 1 base and the J gene lost 5 bases, with 6 bases spanning the gap. The CDR3: CASSLVGDEQYF. The CDR3, as DNA: TGTGCCAGCAGCTTAGTCGGGGACGAGCAGTACTTC.

The rearrangement joins TRBV30 to TRBJ2-5, with 8 bases that match TRBD2. V shed 0 bases, J shed 5 bases, and the junction held 14 bases outside the gene matches. In germline, CDR1 is GTSNPN, CDR2 SVGIG (reference sequence). The CDR3 runs to 17 residues. The DNA of the CDR3 is TGTGCCTGGAGTGTTGAGGCGAGCGGGAGAGGTAAGGAGACCCAGTACTTC. Its protein product is CAWSVEASGRGKETQYF.

This clone was detected a few times. This sequence joins TRBV7-9 and TRBJ2-2; tentatively, D is TRBD1 (6 bases). Germline V gives CDR1 SEHNR, CDR2 FQNEAQ (reference sequence). Trimming pared 5 bases from V and 3 bases from J, leaving 13 bases between. The CDR3 covers 15 residues. The CDR3 sequence is CASSAHRVDTGELFF. The CDR3 region has the DNA TGTGCCAGCAGCGCACACAGGGTTGACACCGGGGAGCTGTTTTTT.

The chain joins TRBV11-2 to TRBJ1-1; 7 bases agree with TRBD1. J gave up 3 bases and V 3 bases, and 1 base lay outside the gene matches. Germline V gene data show CDR1 as SGHAT and CDR2 as FQNNGV. The CDR3 is 13 residues long. The CDR3 DNA is TGTGCCAGCAGCTTTACAGGGGACACTGAAGCTTTCTTT. This sequence encodes CASSFTGDTEAFF. Together with reference TRBV11-2 and TRBJ1-1, the CDR3 gives the full variable domain: EAGVAQSPRYKIIEKRQSVAFWCNPISGHATLYWYQQILGQGPKLLIQFQNNGVVDDSQLPKDRFSAERLKGVDSTLKIQPAKLEDSAVYLCASSFTGDTEAFFGQGTRLTVV.

This chain uses TRBV28 with TRBJ1-5, with a possible D match to TRBD1 (5 bases). The CDR3 consists of 14 residues. Deletions cut 8 bases from V and 1 base from J, with 12 bases between. The germline V gene encodes CDR1 MDHEN and CDR2 SYDVKM. CDR3 region: CASRRQLSNQPQHF. DNA for the CDR3: TGTGCCAGCCGAAGACAGTTAAGCAATCAGCCCCAGCATTTT.